What follows is one T cell receptor beta chain and its context. An end of the junction differs from the germline gene, which may be a read error. The CDR3 has 13 residues. A single record per CDR3 protein comes from TCRdb applying MiXCR to the RT-PCR reads. The sample contains about 680,000 distinct CDR3 sequences, about 14% of which appear only once. The origin of this receptor is a female donor in good health, serving as a healthy control. This chain connects TRBV12-3 or TRBV12-4 to TRBJ2-3; TRBD2 agrees at 7 bases. The sample comprised memory CD4+ T cells from blood. In DNA, the CDR3 is TGTGCCAGCAGCCCTGGGGGGGTGACAGATACGCAGTTT. It yields the protein CASSPGGVTDTQF.